This T cell receptor beta chain came from a study of blood T cell repertoires in COVID-19 (dated by TCRdb to 2018 to 2021). Regarding the research as a whole: Collaborator samples came from the United States, Italy and Spain and covered acute and convalescent phases of COVID-19. The prospective study material was composed of cDNA or gDNA derived from T cells, B-cell-depleted T cells, or PBMCs. Subjects who had been exposed to COVID-19, were actively infected with it, or had recovered from it provided the deeply sampled blood TCRbeta repertoires that made up the dataset. The repertoires were released in a freely available public database intended as a resource for research on the immune response to SARS-CoV-2. Samples came from the ongoing ImmuneRACE study (first 160 participants) plus 1,254 subjects from 6 global collaborators. A de-identified subject ID, COVID-19 status, age in years and sex were almost always included in the sample metadata. Where HLA class I and class II types were available, the types were taken from metadata supplied by the sample provider, not from assay-based typing. Findings and caveats that apply to the study as a whole: The quantity of clinical and demographic metadata differed by source and by participant and was supplied without curation.

A second Seattle source provided samples from volunteer blood donors who had recovered from COVID-19. Each collaborating institution followed its own protocols to collect whole blood in K2EDTA tubes. For TCRbeta analysis, collaborators shipped samples in one of three forms: frozen whole blood, isolated PBMCs, or DNA extracted from either of those sample types. Turning to this clone: Its target antigen remains unknown. Base-call qualities are not available, and no considerably larger clone is one nucleotide away.

TCRbeta CDR3 regions were amplified from genomic DNA by means of the immunoSEQ Assay, a bias-controlled multiplex PCR. Per the authors' processing: Nucleated cell counts per sample were estimated from amplification of reference gene primers within the assay. To quantify the absolute abundance of each unique TCRbeta CDR3 rearrangement, sequence reads were collapsed and filtered. For each sample, productive Simpson clonality was calculated by taking the square root of Simpson's diversity index across productive rearrangements. As stored in TCRdb, this immuneACCESS dataset retains in-frame rearrangements with V and J assigned. A fraction of the clones does not appear; measured against another copy, unresolved V genes explain less than half of the discrepancy, and the remainder lacks a known reason. V and J calls and clone size are copied from that table; D and trimming were computed from the DNA. In this sample the table shows 250,000 or so clones, approximately 92% of which occur a single time. 4% to 5% of the sample lies in the top ten.

The CDR3 numbers 13 residues from cysteine through phenylalanine. Only the CDR3 DNA is retained, 39 bases long and in frame from the first base. Trimming costs V 5 bases and J 2 bases, and their ends lie 6 bases apart. The germline V gene (reference sequence) provides CDR1 MNHEY and CDR2 SMNVEV. Sequenced sample: peripheral blood. The chain was built from TRBV27 and TRBJ2-2; no confident D gene assignment can be made. The TCR originated in a woman aged 40-49 years who had recovered from COVID-19. The bases read TGTGCCAGCAGTCCGTATAACACCGGGGAGCTGTTTTTT. Its product reads: CASSPYNTGELFF.